This T cell receptor (beta chain) was captured in a study of graft-versus-host responses after intestinal transplantation. For the study at large: Grafts were multivisceral, liver-intestinal, or isolated intestinal. Recipients uniformly received anti-thymocyte globulin induction, followed by tacrolimus and steroids for roughly 3 years. Study findings and constraints: GvH clones turned up in recipient marrow; some had shown up first in ileum or blood. Early after transplant, HvG declines were associated with peak levels of circulating GvH clones.

Clones were read by immunoSEQ multiplex PCR, and TCRdb kept only the in-frame ones, dropping some. The sample has more than 50,000 clones; about 90% are singletons. CDR1 and CDR2 (germline): SGHTA, FQGTGA. CDR3 length equals 15 residues. With 4 bases clipped from V and 8 bases from J, the junction kept 11 bases outside the gene matches. This clone was counted only a few times. What it recognizes is unknown. The chain couples TRBV7-3 to TRBJ1-2, with 9 positions matching TRBD1. This TCR was recovered from a human patient who received an intestinal transplant, so some T cells may come from the graft donor. The material sequenced was PBMCs, taken roughly 95 weeks after intestinal transplant. The CDR3 coding sequence is TGTGCCAGCAGCTCCACCGGGACAGGGTGGGAGGGCTACACCTTC. Its translation is CASSSTGTGWEGYTF.